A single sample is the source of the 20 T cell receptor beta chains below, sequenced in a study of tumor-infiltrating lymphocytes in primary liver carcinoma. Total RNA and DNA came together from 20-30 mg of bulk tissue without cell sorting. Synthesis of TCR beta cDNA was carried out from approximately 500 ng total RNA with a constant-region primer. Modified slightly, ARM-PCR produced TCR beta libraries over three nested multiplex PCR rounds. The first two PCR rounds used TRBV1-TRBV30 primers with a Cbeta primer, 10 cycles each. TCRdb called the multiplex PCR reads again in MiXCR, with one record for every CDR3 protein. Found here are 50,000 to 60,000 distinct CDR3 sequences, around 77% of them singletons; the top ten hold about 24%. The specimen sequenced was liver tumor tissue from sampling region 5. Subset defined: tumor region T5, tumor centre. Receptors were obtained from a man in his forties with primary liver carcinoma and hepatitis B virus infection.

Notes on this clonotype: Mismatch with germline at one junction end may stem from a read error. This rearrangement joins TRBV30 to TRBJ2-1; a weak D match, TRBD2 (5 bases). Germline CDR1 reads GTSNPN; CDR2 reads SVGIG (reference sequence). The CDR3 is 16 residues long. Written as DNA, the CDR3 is TGTCCCTGGAGCCGGCCGGGGTCCGAGTCTTACAATGAGCAGTTCTTC. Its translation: CPWSRPGSESYNEQFF.

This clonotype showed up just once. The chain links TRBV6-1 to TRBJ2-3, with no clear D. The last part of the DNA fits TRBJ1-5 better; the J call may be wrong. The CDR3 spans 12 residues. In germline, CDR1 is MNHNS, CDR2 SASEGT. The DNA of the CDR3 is TGTGCCAGCAGGCCCAGCACGGATACGCAGCATTTT. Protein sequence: CASRPSTDTQHF.

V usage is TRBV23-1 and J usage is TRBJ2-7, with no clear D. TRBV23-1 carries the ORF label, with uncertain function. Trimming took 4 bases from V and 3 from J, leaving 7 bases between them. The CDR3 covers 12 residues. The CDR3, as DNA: TGCGCCAGCAGTCTGAGATTCTACGAGCAGTACTTC. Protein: CASSLRFYEQYF.

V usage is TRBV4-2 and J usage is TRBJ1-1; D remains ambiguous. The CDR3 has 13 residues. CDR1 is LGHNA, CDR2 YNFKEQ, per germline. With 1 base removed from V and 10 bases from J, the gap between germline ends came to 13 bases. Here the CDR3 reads CASSQGSNGRAFF. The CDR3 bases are TGTGCCAGCAGCCAAGGCTCCAATGGGAGAGCTTTCTTT.

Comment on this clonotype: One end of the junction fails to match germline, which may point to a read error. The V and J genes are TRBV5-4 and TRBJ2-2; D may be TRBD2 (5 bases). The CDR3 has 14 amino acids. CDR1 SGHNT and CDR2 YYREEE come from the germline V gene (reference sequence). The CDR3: CAGSQDLSSGELFF. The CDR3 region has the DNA TGTGCCGGCAGCCAGGACTTGTCGAGCGGGGAGCTGTTTTTT.

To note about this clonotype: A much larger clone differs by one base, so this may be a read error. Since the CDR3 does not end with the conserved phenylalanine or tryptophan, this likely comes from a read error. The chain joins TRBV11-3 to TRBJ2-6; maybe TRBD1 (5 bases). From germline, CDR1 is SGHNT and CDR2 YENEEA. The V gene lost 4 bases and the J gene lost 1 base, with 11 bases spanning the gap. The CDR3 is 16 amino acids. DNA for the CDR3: TGTGCCAGCAGCTCGACAGCACAGTCTGGGGCCAACGTCCTGACTTAC. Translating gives CASSSTAQSGANVLTY.

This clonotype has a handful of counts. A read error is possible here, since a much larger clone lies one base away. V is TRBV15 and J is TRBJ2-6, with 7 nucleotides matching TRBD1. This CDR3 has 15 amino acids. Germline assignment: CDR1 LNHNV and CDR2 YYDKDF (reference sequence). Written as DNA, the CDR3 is TGTGCCACCAGCAGGGACAGGTCTGGGGCCAACGTCCTGAATTTC. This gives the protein CATSRDRSGANVLNF.

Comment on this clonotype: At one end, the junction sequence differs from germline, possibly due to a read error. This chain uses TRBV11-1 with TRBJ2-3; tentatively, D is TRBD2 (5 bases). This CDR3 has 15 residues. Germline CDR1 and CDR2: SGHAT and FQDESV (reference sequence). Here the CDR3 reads CASSFPRESTDTQYF. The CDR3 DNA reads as TGTGCCAGTAGTTTCCCGAGGGAGAGCACAGATACGCAGTATTTC.

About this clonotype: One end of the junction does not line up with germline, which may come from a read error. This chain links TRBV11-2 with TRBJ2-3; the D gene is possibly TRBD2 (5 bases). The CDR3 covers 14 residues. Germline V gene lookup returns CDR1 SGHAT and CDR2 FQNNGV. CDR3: CAGSPPGRGNTQYF. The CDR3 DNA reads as TGTGCCGGCAGCCCCCCGGGCCGGGGAAATACGCAGTATTTT. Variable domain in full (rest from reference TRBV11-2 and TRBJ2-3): EAGVAQSPRYKIIEKRQSVAFWCNPISGHATLYWYQQILGQGPKLLIQFQNNGVVDDSQLPKDRFSAERLKGVDSTLKIQPAKLEDSAVYLCAGSPPGRGNTQYFGPGTRLTVL.

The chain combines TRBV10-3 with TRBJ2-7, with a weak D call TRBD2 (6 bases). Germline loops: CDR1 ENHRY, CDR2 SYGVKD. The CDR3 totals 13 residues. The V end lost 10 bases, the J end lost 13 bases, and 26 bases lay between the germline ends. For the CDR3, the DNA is TGTGCCACCCGTGGGGGGAGCTCCTACGAACATTACTTC. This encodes CATRGGSSYEHYF.

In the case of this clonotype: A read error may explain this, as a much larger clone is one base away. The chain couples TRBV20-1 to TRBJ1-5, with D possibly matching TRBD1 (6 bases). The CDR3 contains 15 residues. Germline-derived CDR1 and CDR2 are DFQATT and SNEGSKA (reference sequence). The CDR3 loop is CNAGEQGDSNQPQHF. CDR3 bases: TGCAATGCTGGGGAACAGGGAGATAGCAATCAGCCCCAGCATTTT.

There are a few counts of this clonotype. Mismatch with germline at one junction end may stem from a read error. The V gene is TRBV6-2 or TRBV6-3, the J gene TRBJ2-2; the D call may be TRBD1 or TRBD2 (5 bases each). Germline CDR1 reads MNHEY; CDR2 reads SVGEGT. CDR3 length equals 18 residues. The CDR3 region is CASSRGALTGWNTGELFF. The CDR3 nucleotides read TGTGCCAGCAGCCGAGGGGCACTAACGGGATGGAACACTGGGGAGCTGTTTTTT.

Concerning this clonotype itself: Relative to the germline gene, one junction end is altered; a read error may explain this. CDR3 sequence reads: CSVELGQGNLGEIQYF. CDR3 nucleotide sequence: TGCAGCGTTGAGTTAGGACAAGGAAATCTGGGGGAGATCCAGTACTTC. The chain links TRBV29-1 to TRBJ2-5; the D gene could be TRBD1 or TRBD2 (5 bases each). Per germline, CDR1 SQVTM and CDR2 ANQGSEA. This CDR3 contains 16 residues.

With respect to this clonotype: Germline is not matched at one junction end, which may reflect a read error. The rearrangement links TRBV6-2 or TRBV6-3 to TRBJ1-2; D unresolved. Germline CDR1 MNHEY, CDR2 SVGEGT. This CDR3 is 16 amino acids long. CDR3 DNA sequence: TGTGCCTGCAGTTACCCCGGTGTGGGCTCCGGAGGTGGCTACACCTTC. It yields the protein CACSYPGVGSGGGYTF.

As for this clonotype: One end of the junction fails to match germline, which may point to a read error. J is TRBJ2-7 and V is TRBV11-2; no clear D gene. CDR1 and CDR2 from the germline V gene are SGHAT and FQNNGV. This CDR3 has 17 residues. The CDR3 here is CARSSLGVPSIPYEQYF. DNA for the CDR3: TGTGCCAGGAGCTCCCTTGGGGTTCCCTCAATCCCTTACGAGCAGTACTTC.

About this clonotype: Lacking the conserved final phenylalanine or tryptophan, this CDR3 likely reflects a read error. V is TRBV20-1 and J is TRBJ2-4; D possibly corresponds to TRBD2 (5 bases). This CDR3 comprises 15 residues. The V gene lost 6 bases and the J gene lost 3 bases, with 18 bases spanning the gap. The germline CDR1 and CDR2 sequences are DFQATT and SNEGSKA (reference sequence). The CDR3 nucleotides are TGCAGTGCCCCCGGGGTTTTAGAGGGCAAAAACATTCAGTACTAC. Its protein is CSAPGVLEGKNIQYY.

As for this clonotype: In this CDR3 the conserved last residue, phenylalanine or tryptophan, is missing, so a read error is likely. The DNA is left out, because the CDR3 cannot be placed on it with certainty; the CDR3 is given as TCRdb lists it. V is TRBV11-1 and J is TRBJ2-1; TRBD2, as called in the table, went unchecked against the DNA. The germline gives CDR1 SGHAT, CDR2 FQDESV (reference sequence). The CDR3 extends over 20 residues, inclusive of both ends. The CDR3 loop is CASSIGKTSGASRYGNEQLL.

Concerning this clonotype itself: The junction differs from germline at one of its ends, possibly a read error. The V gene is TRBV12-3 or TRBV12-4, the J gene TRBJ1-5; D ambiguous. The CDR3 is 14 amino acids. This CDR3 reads CASSFSRPNHPQHF. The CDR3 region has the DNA TGTGCCAGCAGTTTCTCGAGGCCCAATCATCCCCAGCATTTT.

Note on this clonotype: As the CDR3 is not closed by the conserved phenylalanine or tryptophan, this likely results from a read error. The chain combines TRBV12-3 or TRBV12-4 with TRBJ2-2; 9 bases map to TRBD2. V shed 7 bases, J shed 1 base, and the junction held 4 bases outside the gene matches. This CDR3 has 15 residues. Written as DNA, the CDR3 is TGTGCCAGCACTCTGACTAGCGGGAACACCGGGGAGCTGTTTTAT. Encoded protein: CASTLTSGNTGELFY.

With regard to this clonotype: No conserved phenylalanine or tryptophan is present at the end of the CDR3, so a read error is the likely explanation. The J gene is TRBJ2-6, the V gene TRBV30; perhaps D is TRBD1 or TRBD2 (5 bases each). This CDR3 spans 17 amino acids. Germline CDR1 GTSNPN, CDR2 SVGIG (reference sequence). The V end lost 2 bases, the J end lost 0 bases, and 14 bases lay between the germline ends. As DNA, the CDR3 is TGTGCCTGGAGTCTATGGGACGGACACTCTGGGGCCAACGTCCTGACTTCC. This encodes CAWSLWDGHSGANVLTS.